The sequence of this T cell receptor beta chain was determined in a study of T cells in tuberculosis. Overall study: Samples predate treatment or fall within its first 7 days. Overall study results and limits: Classification accuracy was 87% (AUROC approximately 0.89) with the GMM-specific repertoire. Active tuberculosis TCR-alpha repertoires lay closer to GMM-specific TCRs than IGRA-negative controls, suggesting clonal expansion. Cases with active tuberculosis were adults, while controls were adolescents.

Stated time point: new active TB diagnosis, blood taken before or within 7 days of starting treatment. Germline assignment: CDR1 SEHNR and CDR2 FQNEAQ (reference sequence). Germline trimming cut 5 bases from V and 7 bases from J; bases unmatched to any gene: 2. This CDR3 has 13 residues. This table comes from immunoSEQ multiplex PCR, and its TCRdb copy is limited to in-frame clones, with some not included. Here the sample spans about 49,000 clones, about 95% being singletons. This clone was detected only once. Antigen unknown. The sample was PBMCs, taken at tuberculosis diagnosis. This TCR was recovered from an adult with tuberculosis. V and J are TRBV7-9 and TRBJ1-6; 7 bases match TRBD1. Here the CDR3 DNA reads TGTGCCAGCAGCCGGGACAGCAATTCACCCCTCCACTTT. This codes for CASSRDSNSPLHF.